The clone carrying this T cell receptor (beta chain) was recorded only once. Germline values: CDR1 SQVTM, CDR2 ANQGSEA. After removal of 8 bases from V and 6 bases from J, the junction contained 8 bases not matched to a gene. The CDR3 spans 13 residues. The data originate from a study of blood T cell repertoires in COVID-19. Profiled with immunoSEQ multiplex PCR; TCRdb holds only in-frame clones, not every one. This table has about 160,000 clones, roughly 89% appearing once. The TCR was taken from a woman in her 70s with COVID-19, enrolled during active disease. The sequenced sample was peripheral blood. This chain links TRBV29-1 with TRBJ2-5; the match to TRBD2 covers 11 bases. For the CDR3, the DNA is TGCAGCTGTAGCGGGGGGGCCGGGAAGACCCAGTACTTC. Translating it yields CSCSGGAGKTQYF. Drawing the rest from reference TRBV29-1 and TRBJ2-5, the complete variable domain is SAVISQKPSRDICQRGTSLTIQCQVDSQVTMMFWYRQQPGQSLTLIATANQGSEATYESGFVIDKFPISRPNLTFSTLTVSNMSPEDSSIYLCSCSGGAGKTQYFGPGTRLLVL.